A selection of T cell receptor beta chains follows, all from one sample in a study of shared clonotypes between healthy human individuals. Measured with immunoSEQ multiplex PCR; TCRdb has only the in-frame clones, and not every one. The table lists 2,500,000 or so clones, 80% to 95% of them singletons. The sequenced sample was naive CD4+ T cells from PBMCs. The origin of the receptors is a man aged 18 to 29 in good health. Some clones in this sample may be carry-over from other donors' samples. Each CDR3 is given with its conserved first and last residue. Fields, in order: V gene, J gene, D gene, clone size, CDR3 protein, CDR3 DNA. A D gene is named only where the DNA matches it firmly. Not every row has a clone size; where given, it reads once, few, many or a size class.

TRBV6-4	TRBJ1-1	TRBD1	.	CASSLQTGRMGEAFF	TGTGCCAGCAGTCTACAGACAGGGAGGATGGGTGAAGCTTTCTTT
TRBV5-5	TRBJ2-7	.	.	CASSLRVTTSYEQYF	TGTGCCAGCAGCTTGAGGGTGACTACCTCCTACGAGCAGTACTTC
TRBV28	TRBJ1-2	.	.	CASSLQEDYGYTF	TGTGCCAGCAGTTTACAGGAGGACTATGGCTACACCTTC
TRBV6-5	TRBJ2-1	.	.	CASSYKAGYNEQFF	TGTGCCAGCAGTTACAAGGCGGGGTACAATGAGCAGTTCTTC
TRBV7-3	TRBJ2-3	.	.	CASSLEQGRTDTQYF	TGTGCCAGCAGCTTAGAACAGGGAAGGACAGATACGCAGTATTTT
TRBV10-3	TRBJ2-7	.	.	CAISDPFYHEQYF	TGTGCCATCAGTGATCCGTTTTACCACGAGCAGTACTTC
TRBV21-1	TRBJ2-7	.	.	CASSPPGHEQYF	TGTGCCAGCAGCCCCCCCGGGCACGAGCAGTACTTC
TRBV6-4	TRBJ2-1	.	.	CASSDFRNEQFF	TGTGCCAGCAGTGACTTTCGGAATGAGCAGTTCTTC
TRBV19	TRBJ2-1	TRBD2	.	CASRFTGTRVNEQFF	TGTGCCAGTAGATTCACCGGGACTAGGGTCAATGAGCAGTTCTTC
TRBV6-6	TRBJ2-3	.	.	CASSPEVSWDTQYF	TGTGCCAGCAGTCCCGAAGTCTCGTGGGATACGCAGTATTTT
TRBV27	TRBJ1-3	.	.	CASSFSKNGNTIYF	TGTGCCAGCAGTTTTTCCAAGAATGGAAACACCATATATTTT
TRBV29-1	TRBJ1-1	.	.	CSALRTLNTEAFF	TGCAGCGCTCTCCGGACACTGAACACTGAAGCTTTCTTT
TRBV9	TRBJ2-7	.	few	CASSVDGNYEQYF	TGTGCCAGCAGCGTCGACGGTAACTACGAGCAGTACTTC
TRBV5-1	TRBJ2-2	TRBD2	.	CASSLIAGGPSSGELFF	TGCGCCAGCAGCTTAATAGCGGGAGGGCCATCTTCCGGGGAGCTGTTTTTT
TRBV5-5	TRBJ2-7	.	.	CASSLIQDYEQYF	TGTGCCAGCAGCTTGATACAGGACTACGAGCAGTACTTC
TRBV19	TRBJ1-2	.	.	CASSIRGDYGYTF	TGTGCCAGTAGTATCCGGGGTGACTATGGCTACACCTTC
TRBV18	TRBJ2-2	.	.	CASSPTAPGNTGELFF	TGTGCCAGCTCACCTACGGCCCCCGGGAACACCGGGGAGCTGTTTTTT
TRBV6-6	TRBJ1-4	.	.	CASIRGFGAGEKLFF	TGTGCCAGCATTCGGGGGTTCGGGGCTGGGGAAAAACTGTTTTTT
TRBV30	TRBJ2-7	.	.	CAWSDSSYEQYF	TGTGCCTGGAGTGACTCATCCTACGAGCAGTACTTC
TRBV7-2	TRBJ1-2	.	.	CASSLSGGDGGARGYTF	TGTGCCAGCAGCTTAAGCGGCGGGGATGGGGGGGCGCGTGGCTACACCTTC
TRBV6-5	TRBJ2-7	.	.	CASSWDEHSYEQYF	TGTGCCAGCAGTTGGGACGAGCACTCCTACGAGCAGTACTTC
TRBV7-9	TRBJ2-7	.	.	CASSLQDSTEQYF	TGTGCCAGCAGCTTGCAGGACTCGACCGAGCAGTACTTC
TRBV6-1	TRBJ1-6	TRBD1	.	CASSEQDRAYNSPLHF	TGTGCCAGCAGTGAACAAGACAGGGCCTATAATTCACCCCTCCACTTT
TRBV9	TRBJ2-1	TRBD2	.	CASSESSGLGEQFF	TGTGCCAGCAGCGAATCTAGCGGGCTGGGGGAGCAGTTCTTC
TRBV5-1	TRBJ2-2	TRBD1	.	CASTPEAPGGRTGELFF	TGCGCCAGCACCCCGGAGGCCCCAGGGGGCAGGACCGGGGAGCTGTTTTTT
TRBV5-4	TRBJ1-1	.	.	CASSTQGGTEAFF	TGTGCCAGCAGTACACAGGGAGGCACTGAAGCTTTCTTT
TRBV2	TRBJ2-7	.	.	CASSDVDLGHYEQYF	TGTGCCAGCAGTGATGTGGATTTGGGGCACTACGAGCAGTACTTC
TRBV5-1	TRBJ2-7	.	.	CASSPGGSSYEQYF	TGCGCCAGCAGCCCAGGGGGGAGCTCCTACGAGCAGTACTTC
TRBV29-1	TRBJ1-1	.	few	CSVDKTYTEAFF	TGCAGCGTTGATAAAACATACACTGAAGCTTTCTTT
TRBV5-1	TRBJ2-7	TRBD2	once	CASSVGLALPYEQYF	TGCGCCAGCAGCGTGGGACTAGCGCTCCCCTACGAGCAGTACTTC
TRBV27	TRBJ2-2	.	.	CASSLYLGLNTGELFF	TGTGCCAGCAGTCTATACCTAGGGTTGAACACCGGGGAGCTGTTTTTT
TRBV6-5	TRBJ2-5	.	.	CASSRSRQETQYF	TGTGCCAGCAGTCGCTCCAGGCAAGAGACCCAGTACTTC
TRBV29-1	TRBJ2-1	TRBD2	.	CSAGLAGYNEQFF	TGCAGCGCAGGACTAGCGGGATACAATGAGCAGTTCTTC
TRBV19	TRBJ2-7	.	.	CASSIRQGLYEQYF	TGTGCCAGTAGTATTCGGCAGGGCCTCTACGAGCAGTACTTC
TRBV18	TRBJ2-7	.	.	CASSPNRVHEQYF	TGTGCCAGCTCACCGAACAGGGTCCACGAGCAGTACTTC
TRBV5-4	TRBJ2-7	.	.	CASSLAIADLAYEQYF	TGTGCCAGCAGCTTGGCCATAGCGGACCTGGCCTACGAGCAGTACTTC
TRBV7-9	TRBJ2-7	.	.	CASSPGGGYNEQYF	TGTGCCAGCAGCCCGGGAGGGGGCTACAACGAGCAGTACTTC
TRBV6-5	TRBJ1-4	.	.	CASSYSGGREKLFF	TGTGCCAGCAGTTATAGCGGGGGGAGGGAAAAACTGTTTTTT
TRBV5-4	TRBJ1-2	.	.	CASSVKSGTGYGYTF	TGTGCCAGCAGCGTGAAATCCGGGACGGGCTATGGCTACACCTTC
TRBV11-3	TRBJ2-2	.	.	CASRPAGDTGELFF	TGTGCCAGCAGACCTGCCGGGGACACCGGGGAGCTGTTTTTT
TRBV5-1	TRBJ2-2	TRBD1	.	CASSLLGQGARELFF	TGCGCCAGCAGCTTGCTGGGACAGGGGGCGAGGGAGCTGTTTTTT
TRBV18	TRBJ2-1	.	.	CASSPRRGQGSSYNEQFF	TGTGCCAGCTCACCACGTCGGGGGCAGGGGTCTTCCTACAATGAGCAGTTCTTC
TRBV14	TRBJ2-1	TRBD2	.	CASSPRLARGNEQFF	TGTGCCAGCAGCCCACGACTAGCGAGGGGCAATGAGCAGTTCTTC